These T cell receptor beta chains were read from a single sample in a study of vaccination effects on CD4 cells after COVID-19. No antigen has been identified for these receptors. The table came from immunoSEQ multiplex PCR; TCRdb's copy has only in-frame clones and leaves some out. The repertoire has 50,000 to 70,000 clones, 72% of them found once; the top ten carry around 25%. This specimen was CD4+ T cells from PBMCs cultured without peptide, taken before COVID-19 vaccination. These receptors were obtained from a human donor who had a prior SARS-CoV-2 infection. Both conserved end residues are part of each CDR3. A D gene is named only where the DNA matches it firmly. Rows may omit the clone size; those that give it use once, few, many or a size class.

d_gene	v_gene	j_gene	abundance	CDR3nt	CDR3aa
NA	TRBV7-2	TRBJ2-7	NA	TGTGCCAGCAGCCCCAACCTTATAGGAGGCGAGCAGTACTTC	CASSPNLIGGEQYF
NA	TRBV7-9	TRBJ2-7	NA	TGTGCCAGCAGCCCAGGAGGGGGGGATGCCTACGAGCAGTACTTC	CASSPGGGDAYEQYF
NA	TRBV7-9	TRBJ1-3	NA	TGTGCCAGCAGCGTGGGCTTCACCATATATTTT	CASSVGFTIYF
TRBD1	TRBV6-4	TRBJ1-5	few	TGTGCCAGCAGAGAGGACAGGCTGAGATATAGCAATCAGCCCCAGCATTTT	CASREDRLRYSNQPQHF
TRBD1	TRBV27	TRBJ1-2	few	TGTGCCAGCAGTTTGCAGGGGGCGAGGGGCTATGGCTACACCTTC	CASSLQGARGYGYTF
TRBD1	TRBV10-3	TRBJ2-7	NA	TGTGCCATCAGTGAACTTACAGGGGTTAGCGAGCAGTACTTC	CAISELTGVSEQYF
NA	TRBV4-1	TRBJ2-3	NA	TGCGCCAGCAGCCAAGATTCCGCAGGGGCCTCCCTAAGAGATACGCAGTATTTT	CASSQDSAGASLRDTQYF
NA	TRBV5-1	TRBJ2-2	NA	TGCGCCAGCAGCCCGGGACTCGCGAACACCGGGGAGCTGTTTTTT	CASSPGLANTGELFF
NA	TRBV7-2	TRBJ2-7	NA	TGTGCCAGCAGCTTAGGCCCGGTGGAGGGCGAGCAGTACTTC	CASSLGPVEGEQYF
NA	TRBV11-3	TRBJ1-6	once	TGTGCCAGCAGCTTTGGGGGGAGCTCCTATAATTCACCCCTCCACTTT	CASSFGGSSYNSPLHF
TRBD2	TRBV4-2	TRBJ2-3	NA	TGTGCCAGCAGCCAAGATCGGGGGGGAGGGGATACGCAGTATTTT	CASSQDRGGGDTQYF
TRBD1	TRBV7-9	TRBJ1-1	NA	TGTGCCAGCAGTCGGACAGGAAGCGGCACTGAAGCTTTCTTT	CASSRTGSGTEAFF
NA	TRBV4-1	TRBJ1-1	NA	TGCGCCAGCAGCCAAGCCAGAATTCAACAGGGTATGAAAGCTTTCTTT	CASSQARIQQGMKAFF
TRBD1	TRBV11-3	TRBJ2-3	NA	TGTGCCAGCAGCTTAAGGACAGGGGGGGAAGATACGCAGTATTTT	CASSLRTGGEDTQYF
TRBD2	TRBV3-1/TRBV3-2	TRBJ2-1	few	TGTGCCAGCAGCAAGACTAGCGGGAGCTACAATGAGCAGTTCTTC	CASSKTSGSYNEQFF
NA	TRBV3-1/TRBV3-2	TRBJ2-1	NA	TGTGCCAGCAGCCAAGTCGGAGGGCGTACTGAGCAGTTCTTC	CASSQVGGRTEQFF
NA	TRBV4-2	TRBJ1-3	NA	TGTGCCAGCAGCCAAGCCTCGGGGCAGGGAAACACCATATATTTT	CASSQASGQGNTIYF
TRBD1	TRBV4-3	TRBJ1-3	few	TGCGCCAGCAGCCAAGGCCCAGGGGGAACGGGAAACACCATATATTTT	CASSQGPGGTGNTIYF
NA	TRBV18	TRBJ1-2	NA	TGTGCCAGCTCACCACCTGCAGATTGGGGTCATGGCTACACCTTC	CASSPPADWGHGYTF
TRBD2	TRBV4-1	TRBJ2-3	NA	TGCGCCAGCAGCCAGGGACTAGCGGGGGCCTCTAGCACAGATACGCAGTATTTT	CASSQGLAGASSTDTQYF
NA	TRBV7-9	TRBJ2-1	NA	TGTGCCAGCAGCCCCCCTAGCGCGGGTGCTCATGAGCAGTTCTTC	CASSPPSAGAHEQFF
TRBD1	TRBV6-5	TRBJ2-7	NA	TGTGCCAGCAACTCGGGACAGGGGGCTGGCGAGCAGTACTTC	CASNSGQGAGEQYF
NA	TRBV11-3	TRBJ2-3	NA	TGTGCCAGCAGCCCCGGAGTATACGTAGCGAGAAGCACAGATACGCAGTATTTT	CASSPGVYVARSTDTQYF
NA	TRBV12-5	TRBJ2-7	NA	TGTGCTAGTGGTTTGGGACACGGGCTCTACGAGCAGTACTTC	CASGLGHGLYEQYF
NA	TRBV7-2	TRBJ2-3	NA	TGTGCCAGCAGCCTCCACGGGCCTGTCACAGATACGCAGTATTTT	CASSLHGPVTDTQYF
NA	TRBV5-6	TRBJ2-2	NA	TGTGCCAGCAGCTTGGCCCCCGGTGCGGGCCTCACCGGGGAGCTGTTTTTT	CASSLAPGAGLTGELFF
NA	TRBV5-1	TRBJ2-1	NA	TGCGCCAGCAGCGGGGGGAGCTCCTACAATGAGCAGTTCTTC	CASSGGSSYNEQFF
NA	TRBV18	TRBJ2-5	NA	TGTGCCAGCTCACCACTTGGCCCCAAAGAGACCCAGTACTTC	CASSPLGPKETQYF
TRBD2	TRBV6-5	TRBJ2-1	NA	TGTGCCAGCACCCTAGGCCTAGCGGGTGGGGAACAGTTCTTC	CASTLGLAGGEQFF
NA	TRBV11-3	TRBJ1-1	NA	TGTGCCAGCAGCTTAGAGTCTGAGGCTGAAGCTTTCTTT	CASSLESEAEAFF
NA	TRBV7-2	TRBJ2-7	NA	TGTGCCAGCAGGGGGGGACAGTCCCGCTACGAGCAGTACTTC	CASRGGQSRYEQYF
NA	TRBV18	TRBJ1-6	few	TGTGCCAGCTCACGGGAACCTAATTCACCCCTCCACTTT	CASSREPNSPLHF
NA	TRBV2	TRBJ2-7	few	TGTGCCAGCATGAGGGGAGCCTACGAGCAGTACTTC	CASMRGAYEQYF
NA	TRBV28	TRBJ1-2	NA	TGTGCCAGCAGTTTACGGGAGATTAGCTACACCTTC	CASSLREISYTF
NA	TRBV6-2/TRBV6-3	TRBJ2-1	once	TGTGCCAGCAGTTACGTTTGGGGGTTGGATGAGCAGTTCTTC	CASSYVWGLDEQFF
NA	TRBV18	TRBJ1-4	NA	TGTGCCAGCTCCCCCACAGGAAATATTAATGAAAAACTGTTTTTT	CASSPTGNINEKLFF
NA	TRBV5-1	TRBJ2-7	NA	TGCGCCAGCAGCTTGTCGGCGGGATCCTACGAGCAGTACTTC	CASSLSAGSYEQYF